This TCR beta chain comes out of a study of T cells in Graves' hyperthyroidism and ophthalmopathy. TCR beta CDR3 regions were amplified from RNA. In the first-round RT-PCR of the TCR CDR3, the HTBI primer set was used. A single record per CDR3 protein comes from TCRdb applying MiXCR to the multiplex PCR reads. The sample lists hundreds of thousands of distinct CDR3 sequences, 20% to 30% occurring once. Points from the study as a whole: In the blood, most expanded thyroid clonotypes above 0.001 appeared as well. In the analysis, a 13 V-J model separated ophthalmopathy from stable hyperthyroidism.

The CDR3 consists of 18 residues. Per the germline V gene, CDR1 is SGHAT and CDR2 is FQNNGV. Trimming removed 4 bases at V and 5 bases at J, with 26 bases between. This clonotype turned up a few times. Antigen unknown. The TCR originated in a man aged 35-49 years with Graves' hyperthyroidism that later progressed to Graves' ophthalmopathy. Specimen: blood. The chain couples TRBV11-2 to TRBJ2-5; D is perhaps TRBD2 (6 bases). The CDR3 is CASSSGTITKKEGETQYF. CDR3 in DNA: TGTGCCAGCAGCTCGGGGACCATTACTAAAAAGGAGGGGGAGACCCAGTACTTC.